These 24 T cell receptor beta chains were all obtained from the same sample, sequenced in a study of cytomegalovirus exposure and HLA in healthy donors. 60 Vbeta and 13 Jbeta primers were used in PCR. Produced via immunoSEQ multiplex PCR; TCRdb's table is partial and in-frame only. In the table there are about 140,000 clones, 75% to 90% of which are singletons. Sequencing was carried out using PBMCs. The receptors were sampled from a female donor in good health and CMV-seronegative.

The rearrangement uses TRBV10-3 and TRBJ2-5; 9 bases are a match to TRBD2. The junction had 7 bases not matched to a gene; V was cut back by 3 bases and J by 5 bases. CDR1 is ENHRY and CDR2 is SYGVKD in the germline V gene. The CDR3 is 15 residues long. The CDR3 loop is CAISEEAGGVETQYF. CDR3 bases: TGTGCCATCAGTGAAGAGGCGGGAGGGGTGGAGACCCAGTACTTC.

A single count supports this clone. The chain recombines TRBV5-4 with TRBJ2-2, with TRBD2 identical over 10 bases. The CDR3 totals 16 residues. V shed 4 bases, J shed 3 bases, and the junction held 6 bases outside the gene matches. Germline CDR1 SGHNT, CDR2 YYREEE (reference sequence). The CDR3 is CASSTGTSVYTGELFF. CDR3 DNA: TGTGCCAGCAGCACCGGGACTAGCGTTTACACCGGGGAGCTGTTTTTT.

The rearrangement uses TRBV7-6 and TRBJ2-7, with D possibly TRBD1 on 6 matching bases. Trimming left V 5 bases short and J 4 bases short, with 12 bases between. The CDR3 sequence is 13 residues long. CDR1 is SGHVS, CDR2 FNYEAQ, per germline. In DNA, the CDR3 is TGTGCCAGCAGCCCCCAACAGGGATACGAGCAGTACTTC. Translating gives CASSPQQGYEQYF. The entire variable domain, with the rest obtained from reference TRBV7-6 and TRBJ2-7, is as follows: GAGVSQSPRYKVTKRGQDVALRCDPISGHVSLYWYRQALGQGPEFLTYFNYEAQQDKSGLPNDRFSAERPEGSISTLTIQRTEQRDSAMYRCASSPQQGYEQYFGPGTRLTVT.

As regards this clone: This specimen includes other DNA sequences encoding the same CDR3. The V and J genes are TRBV18 and TRBJ2-7; 9 bases align to TRBD1. Germline CDR1 reads KGHSH; CDR2 reads LQKENI. Losses at the gene ends were 6 bases for V and 3 bases for J; bases not matched to a gene: 6. CDR3 length: 14 amino acids. The CDR3 sequence: CASSPGQGFYEQYF. CDR3 nucleotides: TGTGCCAGCTCCCCGGGACAGGGATTCTACGAGCAGTACTTC.

The chain employs TRBV5-8 and TRBJ2-7; 11 nucleotides align to TRBD2. The CDR3 is 14 residues long. Germline values: CDR1 SGHTS, CDR2 YDEGEE. J lost 9 bases, V lost 0 bases, and 5 bases had no gene match. As DNA, the CDR3 is TGTGCCAGCAGCTTGGAGGCTAGCGGGAGGTCGCAGTACTTC. Protein: CASSLEASGRSQYF.

The chain uses TRBV28 and TRBJ2-2; 8 nucleotides match TRBD2. The CDR3 consists of 17 residues. V was clipped by 5 bases and J by 3 bases; unmatched bases: 11. Germline CDR1 is MDHEN and CDR2 is SYDVKM. CDR3 sequence: CASSPGGERWHTGELFF. CDR3 DNA sequence: TGTGCCAGCAGTCCGGGGGGGGAGAGGTGGCACACCGGGGAGCTGTTTTTT.

For the CDR3, the DNA is TGTGCCAGCAGTCGGACTAGCGGGAACTACGAGCAGTACTTC. Translating it yields CASSRTSGNYEQYF. V gene TRBV6-5 combines with J gene TRBJ2-7, with 12 bases identical to TRBD2. The V and J ends lost 5 bases and 3 bases, in that order; junction bases with no gene match: 2. The CDR3 covers 14 residues. CDR1 is MNHEY, CDR2 SVGAGI, per germline.

The gene calls are TRBV6-6 and TRBJ2-5; TRBD2 matches 10 bases. Germline trimming cut 5 bases from V and 1 base from J; bases unmatched to any gene: 1. Germline CDR1 reads MNHNY; CDR2 reads SVGAGI (reference sequence). CDR3 length equals 14 residues. The CDR3 region has the DNA TGTGCCAGCAGTCGGACTAGCGGCCAAGAGACCCAGTACTTC. It codes for CASSRTSGQETQYF.

The chain recombines TRBV27 with TRBJ2-5, with TRBD1 matching 7 bases. Germline CDR1 and CDR2: MNHEY and SMNVEV (reference sequence). This CDR3 has 16 amino acids. The V segment lost 5 bases and the J segment 1 base; nucleotides outside the gene matches: 10. CDR3 sequence (DNA): TGTGCCAGCAGTCCCAGACAGGGCCCCATCCAAGAGACCCAGTACTTC. Translated, it gives CASSPRQGPIQETQYF.

V gene TRBV13 combines with J gene TRBJ1-1; 7 bases match TRBD1. Germline CDR1 reads PRHDT; CDR2 reads FYEKMQ (reference sequence). The CDR3 covers 15 residues. V trimming: 5 bases; J trimming: 1 base; junction bases outside the gene matches: 7. The CDR3 DNA sequence: TGTGCCAGCAGCCGACAGGGACAGCCGAACACTGAAGCTTTCTTT. As protein: CASSRQGQPNTEAFF.

The V call is TRBV6-1, the J call TRBJ1-4; 7 bases match TRBD1. The V gene end was trimmed by 6 bases and the J gene end by 4 bases; junction bases not matched to a gene: 8. The CDR3 consists of 15 residues. From germline, CDR1 is MNHNS and CDR2 SASEGT. The CDR3 reads CASSRGTGVNEKLFF. Written as DNA, the CDR3 is TGTGCCAGCAGCCGGGGCACAGGGGTTAATGAAAAACTGTTTTTT.

V and J are TRBV29-1 and TRBJ1-3; 8 nucleotides align to TRBD1. Germline V CDR1 and CDR2: SQVTM, ANQGSEA. This CDR3 comprises 16 residues. V lost 4 bases, J lost 1 base, and 9 bases stayed unmatched. CDR3: CSVVHGQGESGNTIYF. The CDR3, as DNA: TGCAGCGTTGTCCACGGACAGGGTGAATCTGGAAACACCATATATTTT.

In this sample, this clone turned up once. J is TRBJ2-7 and V is TRBV27; maybe TRBD1 (6 bases). The CDR3 covers 13 residues. V shed 3 bases and J shed 3 bases, with 9 bases lying between them. The germline gives CDR1 MNHEY, CDR2 SMNVEV (reference sequence). CDR3 coding DNA: TGTGCCAGCAGTTTGGGGGCACACTACGAGCAGTACTTC. It specifies CASSLGAHYEQYF.

This clone was found a few times. CDR3 sequence reads: CASQQGQNTEAFF. For the CDR3, the DNA is TGTGCCAGCCAACAGGGACAGAACACTGAAGCTTTCTTT. The chain links TRBV7-6 to TRBJ1-1; D might be TRBD1 (6 bases). The CDR3 runs 13 residues. V shed 8 bases and J shed 1 base, with 11 bases lying between them. The germline V gene encodes CDR1 SGHVS and CDR2 FNYEAQ.

This chain uses TRBV27 with TRBJ1-4; TRBD1 aligns across 9 bases. CDR1 is MNHEY and CDR2 is SMNVEV in the germline V gene (reference sequence). Trimming cost V 3 bases and J 13 bases; bases outside gene matches: 6. The length of the CDR3 is 13 residues. This CDR3 is CASSLGQGHGLFF. The CDR3 DNA sequence: TGTGCCAGCAGTTTGGGACAGGGTCATGGACTGTTTTTT.

This sequence joins TRBV27 and TRBJ1-1; D gene ambiguous. The ends were cut back, 7 bases at V and 2 bases at J, with 11 bases in the middle. The CDR3 consists of 13 residues. Germline V lookup: CDR1 MNHEY, CDR2 SMNVEV (reference sequence). The CDR3 protein is CASTRGGNTEAFF. CDR3 in DNA: TGTGCCAGCACCCGGGGTGGCAACACTGAAGCTTTCTTT.

This chain links TRBV5-6 with TRBJ2-7; 11 nucleotides line up with TRBD2. Trimming at V came to 5 bases and at J to 2 bases, leaving 9 bases not matched to a gene. Germline CDR1 SGHDT, CDR2 YYEEEE. CDR3 length: 16 residues. CDR3 sequence: CASSSMLAGGAYEQYF. The DNA of the CDR3 is TGTGCCAGCAGTTCGATGCTAGCGGGAGGAGCCTACGAGCAGTACTTC.

The genes are TRBV5-8 and TRBJ2-4, with unresolved D. Trimming cost V 8 bases and J 0 bases, with 6 bases left between them. The CDR3 totals 12 residues. The V gene's germline CDR1 is SGHTS and CDR2 YDEGEE. CDR3 bases: TGTGCCAGGGCAGAAGCCAAAAACATTCAGTACTTC. Its protein is CARAEAKNIQYF.

The rearrangement joins TRBV2 to TRBJ1-1; 9 bases align to TRBD1. CDR3 length: 16 amino acids. Germline loops: CDR1 SNHLY, CDR2 FYNNEI. V shed 6 bases, J shed 5 bases, and the junction held 13 bases outside the gene matches. The CDR3 region is CASRATGGLVVTEAFF. The CDR3 DNA sequence: TGTGCCAGCAGGGCAACAGGGGGCTTGGTCGTTACTGAAGCTTTCTTT.

The CDR3 DNA reads TGTGCCAGCAGCTTGGGACAGGCGAGTGGGGCCAACGTCCTGACTTTC. It translates to CASSLGQASGANVLTF. The rearrangement joins TRBV7-9 to TRBJ2-6; TRBD1 agrees at 8 bases. After removal of 3 bases from V and 3 bases from J, the junction contained 4 bases not matched to a gene. Germline V gene lookup returns CDR1 SEHNR and CDR2 FQNEAQ (reference sequence). The CDR3 has 16 amino acids.

In this sample, this clone turned up a few times. This chain uses TRBV4-1 with TRBJ2-7, with 11 nucleotides matching TRBD2. Trimming cost V 4 bases and J 3 bases; bases outside gene matches: 11. The CDR3 runs to 17 residues. Looked up from germline, CDR1 is MGHRA and CDR2 is YSYEKL. In DNA, the CDR3 is TGCGCCAGCAGCCGGGGACTAGCGGAGCCTCAGTACTACGAGCAGTACTTC. Protein product: CASSRGLAEPQYYEQYF.

The CDR3 is CASSLAGVGDTQYF. CDR3 nucleotides: TGTGCCAGCAGTCTTGCGGGAGTAGGAGATACGCAGTATTTT. This rearrangement joins TRBV25-1 to TRBJ2-3; 7 bases line up with TRBD2. Germline CDR1 is MGHDK and CDR2 is SYGVNS. Losses at the gene ends were 5 bases for V and 5 bases for J; bases not matched to a gene: 7. The CDR3 has 14 amino acids.

This chain joins TRBV13 and TRBJ2-5; TRBD2 matches 10 bases. The closer fit of TRBJ2-7 to the DNA end suggests the J call may be wrong. The CDR3 is 15 amino acids. Germline CDR1 PRHDT, CDR2 FYEKMQ (reference sequence). The chain's CDR3 is CASSPKREGQIEQYF. CDR3 in DNA: TGTGCCAGCAGCCCAAAGCGGGAGGGCCAAATCGAGCAGTACTTC.

The sample holds a few counts of this clone. Relative to the germline gene, one junction end is altered; a read error may explain this. This chain connects TRBV30 to TRBJ2-2; TRBD2 is a possible D gene (7 bases). The V gene's germline CDR1 is GTSNPN and CDR2 SVGIG (reference sequence). The CDR3 consists of 17 residues. The DNA of the CDR3 is TGTGCCTGGACTATAGGGAGGGGGGCTGCGAATACCGGGGAGCTGTTTTTT. It codes for CAWTIGRGAANTGELFF.